Listed below are T cell receptor beta chains from one sample, sequenced in a study of CD4 T cells in relation to SARS-CoV-2 and coronaviruses. Assay used: immunoSEQ multiplex PCR; TCRdb lists only in-frame clones, some missing. Here the sample spans around 41,000 clones, roughly 84% being singletons. These TCRs are of unknown antigen specificity. Sequencing used naive CD4+ T cells from PBMCs, cultured in vitro. These receptors were taken from an adult with COVID-19. CDR3s include the opening cysteine and the closing phenylalanine or tryptophan. The order of the fields is J gene, clone size, V gene, D gene, CDR3 DNA, CDR3 protein. D genes are given only for firm matches. For some rows the clone size is stated as once, few or many, or as a class when expanded; others skip it.

TRBJ2-7 | . | TRBV19 | . | TGTGCCAGTAGTATCTACGGGAGCTCCTACGAGCAGTACTTC | CASSIYGSSYEQYF
TRBJ2-5 | . | TRBV2 | TRBD2 | TGTGCCAGCAGTGATGAGTCTGTTAAGGTGCGGGAGGAGACCCAGTACTTC | CASSDESVKVREETQYF
TRBJ1-4 | few | TRBV18 | TRBD1 | TGTGCCAGCTCGCCGACAGGGGAAGAAAAACTGTTTTTT | CASSPTGEEKLFF
TRBJ2-1 | . | TRBV28 | TRBD1 | TGTGCCAGCAGTCCAGGGACAGGTCGGTACAATGAGCAGTTCTTC | CASSPGTGRYNEQFF
TRBJ1-2 | . | TRBV6-5 | . | TGTGCCAGCAGTTACGGGGGAGCAAACTATGGCTACACCTTC | CASSYGGANYGYTF
TRBJ2-1 | . | TRBV25-1 | . | TGTGCCAGCAGTGAATGGGGTGAGCAGTTCTTC | CASSEWGEQFF
TRBJ1-1 | . | TRBV5-1 | . | TGCGCCAGCAGCTTAGAGAGAATGAACACTGAAGCTTTCTTT | CASSLERMNTEAFF
TRBJ1-1 | . | TRBV12-3/TRBV12-4 | . | TGTGCCAGTGGGGGGGATAACACTGAAGCTTTCTTT | CASGGDNTEAFF
TRBJ1-4 | . | TRBV23-1 | . | TGCGCCAGCAGTCAAACCCGTTCCGAAAAACTGTTTTTT | CASSQTRSEKLFF
TRBJ2-1 | . | TRBV2 | . | TGTGCCAGCAGTGCGACGTCTTTATCCTACAATGAGCAGTTCTTC | CASSATSLSYNEQFF